The entry that follows covers one T cell receptor (beta chain) sequence. Original data processing: For nucleated cells, counts were estimated from reference gene primer amplification. TCRdb's copy holds only in-frame clones and misses some; the assay was immunoSEQ multiplex PCR. V, J and clone size are those of that table, while D and trimming were read from the DNA. The sample carries approximately 120,000 clones, about 85% recorded once. The source of the sample is a study of blood T cell repertoires in COVID-19. The sample taken for sequencing was peripheral blood. This clonotype was sampled from a man aged 80 or over with active or convalescent COVID-19.

CDR3 DNA: TGCGCCAGCAGCCACACACAGGGATATGGCTACGAGCAGTACTTC. Its protein product is CASSHTQGYGYEQYF. The chain couples TRBV4-1 to TRBJ2-7; D possibly corresponds to TRBD1 (6 bases). The germline V gene encodes CDR1 MGHRA and CDR2 YSYEKL. The CDR3 totals 15 residues. Trimming removed 3 bases from V and 3 bases from J, with 15 bases in between.